The clone carrying this TCR beta chain appeared many times. The antigen remains undetermined. Time point meaning: newly diagnosed GD, antithyroid drugs for less than 3 months. After RNA was extracted from PBMCs, the TCR library was made from it. Researchers made TCR beta libraries by using iRepertoire HTBI primers and running Arm-PCR on CDR3 regions. TCRdb re-derived calls from the multiplex PCR reads in MiXCR, one entry per CDR3 protein. Here the sample spans around 480,000 distinct CDR3 sequences, about 16% being singletons. The sample originates from a study of regulatory T cells in long-lasting Graves disease. Study in general: Graves' patients, newly diagnosed, had taken antithyroid drugs under 3 months. Findings and caveats of the study: Lower TCR diversity was seen in persistent Graves' patients than in newly diagnosed ones. Gene preferences differed: TRBV28, TRBJ1-2, TRBJ2-5 in persistent cases.

Germline CDR1 is DFQATT and CDR2 is SNEGSKA (reference sequence). CDR3 length equals 13 residues. With 6 bases removed from V and 3 bases from J, the gap between germline ends came to 14 bases. The same specimen was also included in a second study, on T cells in Graves' hyperthyroidism and ophthalmopathy. As that report states: Ophthalmopathy, which appeared later, was predicted by the model a median approximately six months before onset.

This TCR derives from a middle-aged woman with Graves disease. The sequences come from peripheral blood mononuclear cells (PBMCs), collected at new diagnosis, from a patient treated with antithyroid drugs. The V and J genes are TRBV20-1 and TRBJ2-5, with D maybe TRBD2 (6 bases). The CDR3 protein is CSALDAGKETQYF. In DNA, the CDR3 is TGCAGTGCCCTTGATGCGGGGAAAGAGACCCAGTACTTC.